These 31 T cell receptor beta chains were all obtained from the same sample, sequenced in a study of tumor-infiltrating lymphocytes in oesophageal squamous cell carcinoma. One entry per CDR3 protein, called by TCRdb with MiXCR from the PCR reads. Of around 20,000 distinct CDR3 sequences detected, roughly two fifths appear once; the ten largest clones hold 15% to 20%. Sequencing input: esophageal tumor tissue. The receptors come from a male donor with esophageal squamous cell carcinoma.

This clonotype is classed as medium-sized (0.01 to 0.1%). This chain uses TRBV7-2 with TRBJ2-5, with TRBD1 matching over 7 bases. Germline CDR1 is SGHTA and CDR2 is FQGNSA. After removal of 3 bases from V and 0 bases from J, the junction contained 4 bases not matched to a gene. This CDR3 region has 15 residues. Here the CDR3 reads CASSLGDRDQETQYF. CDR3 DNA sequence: TGTGCCAGCAGCTTGGGTGACAGGGACCAAGAGACCCAGTACTTC.

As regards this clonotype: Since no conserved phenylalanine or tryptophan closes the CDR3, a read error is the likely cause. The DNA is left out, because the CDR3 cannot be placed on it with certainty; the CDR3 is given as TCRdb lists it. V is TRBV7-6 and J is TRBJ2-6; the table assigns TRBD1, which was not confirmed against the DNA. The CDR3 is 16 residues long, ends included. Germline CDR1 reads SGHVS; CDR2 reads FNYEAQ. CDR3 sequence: CASSLEDGFYEQYFGA.

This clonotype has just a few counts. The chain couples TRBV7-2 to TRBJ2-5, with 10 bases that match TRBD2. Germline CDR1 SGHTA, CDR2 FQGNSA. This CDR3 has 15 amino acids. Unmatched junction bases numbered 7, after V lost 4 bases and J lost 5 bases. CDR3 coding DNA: TGTGCCAGCAGCTCCAAGCGGGGGGGCGGGGAGACCCAGTACTTC. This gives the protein CASSSKRGGGETQYF.

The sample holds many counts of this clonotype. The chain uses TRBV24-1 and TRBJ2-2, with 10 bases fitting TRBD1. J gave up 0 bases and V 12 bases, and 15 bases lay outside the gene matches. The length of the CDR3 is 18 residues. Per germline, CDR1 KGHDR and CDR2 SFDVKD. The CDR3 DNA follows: TGTGCCCCGTTCGGGGCCCGGGACAGGGGCCCGAACACCGGGGAGCTGTTTTTT. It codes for CAPFGARDRGPNTGELFF.

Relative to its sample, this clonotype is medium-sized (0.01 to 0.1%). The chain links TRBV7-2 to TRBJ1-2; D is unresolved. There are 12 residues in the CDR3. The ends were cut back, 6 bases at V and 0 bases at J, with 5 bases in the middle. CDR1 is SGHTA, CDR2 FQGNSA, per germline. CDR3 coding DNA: TGTGCCAGCAGTTCGACTAACTATGGCTACACCTTC. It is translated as CASSSTNYGYTF.

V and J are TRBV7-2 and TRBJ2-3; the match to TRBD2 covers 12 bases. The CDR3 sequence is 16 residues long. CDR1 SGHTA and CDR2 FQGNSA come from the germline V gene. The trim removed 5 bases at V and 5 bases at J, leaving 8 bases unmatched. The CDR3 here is CASSKTSGRNEDTQYF. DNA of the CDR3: TGTGCCAGCAGCAAGACTAGCGGGAGAAATGAAGATACGCAGTATTTT.

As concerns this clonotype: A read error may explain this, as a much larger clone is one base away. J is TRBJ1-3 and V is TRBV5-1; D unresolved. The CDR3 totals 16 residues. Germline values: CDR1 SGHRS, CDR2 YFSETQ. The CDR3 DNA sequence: TGCGTCAGCAGCGCACTGACAACCAGCTCTGGAAACACCATATATTTT. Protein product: CVSSALTTSSGNTIYF.

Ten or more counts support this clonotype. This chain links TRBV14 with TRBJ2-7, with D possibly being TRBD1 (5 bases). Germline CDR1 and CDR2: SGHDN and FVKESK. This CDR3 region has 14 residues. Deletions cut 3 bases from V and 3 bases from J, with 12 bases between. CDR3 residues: CASSQALQGYEQYF. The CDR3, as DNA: TGTGCCAGCAGCCAGGCCCTCCAGGGCTACGAGCAGTACTTC.

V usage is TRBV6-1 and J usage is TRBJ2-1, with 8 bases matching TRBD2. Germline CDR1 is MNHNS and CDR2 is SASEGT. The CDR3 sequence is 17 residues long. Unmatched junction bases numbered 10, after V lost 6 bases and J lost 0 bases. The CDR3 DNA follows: TGTGCCAGCAGCCGCCCCCCTAGCGGGTTCTCCTACAATGAGCAGTTCTTC. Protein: CASSRPPSGFSYNEQFF.

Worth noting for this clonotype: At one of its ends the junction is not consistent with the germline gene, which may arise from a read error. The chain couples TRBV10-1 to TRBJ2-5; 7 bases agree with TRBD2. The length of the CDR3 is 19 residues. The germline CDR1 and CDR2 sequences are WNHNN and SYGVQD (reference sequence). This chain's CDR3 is CASSEYLGGGHIYNSPLHF. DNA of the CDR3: TGCGCCAGCAGTGAATACCTGGGGGGAGGGCATATCTATAATTCACCCCTCCACTTC.

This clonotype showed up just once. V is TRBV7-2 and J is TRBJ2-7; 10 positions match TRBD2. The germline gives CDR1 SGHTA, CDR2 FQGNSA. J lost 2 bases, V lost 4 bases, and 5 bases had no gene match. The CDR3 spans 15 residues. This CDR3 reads CASSSVAGGPYEQYF. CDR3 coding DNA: TGTGCCAGCAGCTCGGTAGCGGGAGGCCCCTACGAGCAGTACTTC. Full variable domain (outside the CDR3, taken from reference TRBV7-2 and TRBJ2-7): GAGVSQSPSNKVTEKGKDVELRCDPISGHTALYWYRQSLGQGLEFLIYFQGNSAPDKSGLPSDRFSAERTGGSVSTLTIQRTQQEDSAVYLCASSSVAGGPYEQYFGPGTRLTVT.

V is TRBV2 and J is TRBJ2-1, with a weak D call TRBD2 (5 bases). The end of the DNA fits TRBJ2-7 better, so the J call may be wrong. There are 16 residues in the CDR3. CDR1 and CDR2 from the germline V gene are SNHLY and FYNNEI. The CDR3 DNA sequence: TGTGCCAGCAGTCTGGACGGATCATCAGGACTCTACGAGCAGTACTTC. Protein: CASSLDGSSGLYEQYF.

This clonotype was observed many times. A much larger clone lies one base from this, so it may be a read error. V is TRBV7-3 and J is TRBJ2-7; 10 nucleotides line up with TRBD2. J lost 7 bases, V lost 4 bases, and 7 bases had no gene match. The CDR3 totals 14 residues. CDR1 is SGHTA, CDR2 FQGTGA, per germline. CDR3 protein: CASSSGLAPNEQYF. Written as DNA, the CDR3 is TGTGCCAGCAGCTCGGGACTAGCGCCTAATGAGCAGTACTTC.

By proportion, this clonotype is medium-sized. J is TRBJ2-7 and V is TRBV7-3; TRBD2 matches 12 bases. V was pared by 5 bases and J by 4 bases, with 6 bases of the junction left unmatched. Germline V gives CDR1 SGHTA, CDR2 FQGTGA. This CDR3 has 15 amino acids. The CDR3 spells CASSPTSGSSYEQYF. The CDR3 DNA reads TGTGCCAGCAGCCCGACTAGCGGGAGCAGTTACGAGCAGTACTTC. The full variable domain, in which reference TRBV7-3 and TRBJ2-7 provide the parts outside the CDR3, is GAGVSQTPSNKVTEKGKYVELRCDPISGHTALYWYRQSLGQGPEFLIYFQGTGAADDSGLPNDRFFAVRPEGSVSTLKIQRTERGDSAVYLCASSPTSGSSYEQYFGPGTRLTVT.

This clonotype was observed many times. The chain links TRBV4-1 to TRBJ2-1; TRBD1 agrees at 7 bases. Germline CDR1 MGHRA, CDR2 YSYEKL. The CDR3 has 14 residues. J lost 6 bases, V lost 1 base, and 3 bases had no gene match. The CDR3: CASSQGQGGNEQFF. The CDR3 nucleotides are TGCGCCAGCAGCCAAGGACAGGGTGGCAATGAGCAGTTCTTC.

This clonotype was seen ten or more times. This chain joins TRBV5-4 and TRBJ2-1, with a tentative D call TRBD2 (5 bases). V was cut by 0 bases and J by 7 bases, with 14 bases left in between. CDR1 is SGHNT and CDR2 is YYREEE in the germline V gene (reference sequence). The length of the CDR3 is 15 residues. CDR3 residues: CASSLAEGEVNEQFF. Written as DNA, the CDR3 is TGTGCCAGCAGCTTGGCCGAGGGAGAAGTTAATGAGCAGTTCTTC.

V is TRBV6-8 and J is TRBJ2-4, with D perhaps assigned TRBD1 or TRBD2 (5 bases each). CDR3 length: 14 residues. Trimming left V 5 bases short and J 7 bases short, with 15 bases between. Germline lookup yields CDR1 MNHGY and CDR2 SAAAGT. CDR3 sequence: CASSRGPPGNIQYF. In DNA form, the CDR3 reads TGTGCCAGCAGTCGGGGACCTCCGGGGAACATTCAGTACTTC.

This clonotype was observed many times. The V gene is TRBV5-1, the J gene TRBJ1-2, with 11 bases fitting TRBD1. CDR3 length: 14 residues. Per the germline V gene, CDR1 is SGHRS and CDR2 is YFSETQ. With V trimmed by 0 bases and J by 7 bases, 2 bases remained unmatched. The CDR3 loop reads CASSLAGTGGGYTF. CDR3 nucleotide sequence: TGCGCCAGCAGCTTGGCCGGGACAGGGGGTGGCTACACCTTC.

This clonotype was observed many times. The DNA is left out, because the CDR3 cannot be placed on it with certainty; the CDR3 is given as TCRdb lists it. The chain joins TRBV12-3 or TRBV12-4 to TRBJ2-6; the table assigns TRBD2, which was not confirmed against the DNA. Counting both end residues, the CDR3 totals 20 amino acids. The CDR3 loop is CASRNPGSPRTPALWLHLRF.

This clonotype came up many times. CDR3 DNA sequence: TGCGCCAGCAGCTTGTCGGCTAGCACAGATACGCAGTATTTT. Its translation: CASSLSASTDTQYF. The gene calls are TRBV5-1 and TRBJ2-3; D remains unclear. There are 14 residues in the CDR3. Looked up from germline, CDR1 is SGHRS and CDR2 is YFSETQ. Trimming left V 1 base short and J 0 bases short, with 6 bases between.

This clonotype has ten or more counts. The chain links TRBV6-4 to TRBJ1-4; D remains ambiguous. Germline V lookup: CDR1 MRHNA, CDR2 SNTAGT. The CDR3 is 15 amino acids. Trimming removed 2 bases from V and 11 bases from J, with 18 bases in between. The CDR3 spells CASSDQFGRATKLFF. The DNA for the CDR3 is TGTGCCAGCAGTGACCAGTTCGGAAGGGCAACTAAACTGTTTTTT.

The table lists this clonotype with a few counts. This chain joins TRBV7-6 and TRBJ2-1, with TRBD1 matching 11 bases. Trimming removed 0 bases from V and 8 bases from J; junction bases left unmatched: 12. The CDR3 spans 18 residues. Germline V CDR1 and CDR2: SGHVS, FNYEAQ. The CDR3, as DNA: TGTGCCAGCAGCTTAGCGGGTTACGGGACAGGGGGTGGTGATGAGCAGTTCTTC. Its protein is CASSLAGYGTGGGDEQFF. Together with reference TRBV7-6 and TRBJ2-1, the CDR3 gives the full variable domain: GAGVSQSPRYKVTKRGQDVALRCDPISGHVSLYWYRQALGQGPEFLTYFNYEAQQDKSGLPNDRFSAERPEGSISTLTIQRTEQRDSAMYRCASSLAGYGTGGGDEQFFGPGTRLTVL.

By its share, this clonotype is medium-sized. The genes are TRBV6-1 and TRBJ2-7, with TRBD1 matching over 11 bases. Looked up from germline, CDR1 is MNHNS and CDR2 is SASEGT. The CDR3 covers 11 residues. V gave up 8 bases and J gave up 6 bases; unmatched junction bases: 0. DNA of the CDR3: TGTGCCAGCGGGACAGGGGGCGAGCAGTACTTC. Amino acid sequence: CASGTGGEQYF.

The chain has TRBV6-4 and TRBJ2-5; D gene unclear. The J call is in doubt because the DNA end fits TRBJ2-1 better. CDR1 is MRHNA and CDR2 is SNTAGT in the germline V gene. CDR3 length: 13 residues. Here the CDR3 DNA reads TGTGCCAGCAGTGACGGCGATTACAATGAGCAGTTCTTC. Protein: CASSDGDYNEQFF.

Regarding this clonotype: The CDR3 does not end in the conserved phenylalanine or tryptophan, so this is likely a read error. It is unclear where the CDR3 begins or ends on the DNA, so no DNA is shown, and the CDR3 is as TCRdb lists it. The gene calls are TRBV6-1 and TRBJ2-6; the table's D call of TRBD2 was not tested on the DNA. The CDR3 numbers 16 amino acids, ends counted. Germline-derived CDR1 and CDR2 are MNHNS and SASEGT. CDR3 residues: CASVAGPTQETQYFGA.

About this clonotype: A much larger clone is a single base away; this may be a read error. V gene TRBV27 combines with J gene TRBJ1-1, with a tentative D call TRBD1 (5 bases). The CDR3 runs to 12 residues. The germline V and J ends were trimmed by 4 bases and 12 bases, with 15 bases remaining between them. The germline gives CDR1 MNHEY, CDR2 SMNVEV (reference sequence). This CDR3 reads CASSSEADTTFF. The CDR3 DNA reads TGTGCCAGCAGTTCCGAGGCGGACACCACTTTCTTT.

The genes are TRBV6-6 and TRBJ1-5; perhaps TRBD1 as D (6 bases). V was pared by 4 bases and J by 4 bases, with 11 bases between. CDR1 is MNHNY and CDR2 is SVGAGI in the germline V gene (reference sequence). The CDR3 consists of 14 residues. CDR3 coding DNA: TGTGCCAGCAGTTCAAATCAGGGGAATCAGCCCCAGCATTTT. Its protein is CASSSNQGNQPQHF.

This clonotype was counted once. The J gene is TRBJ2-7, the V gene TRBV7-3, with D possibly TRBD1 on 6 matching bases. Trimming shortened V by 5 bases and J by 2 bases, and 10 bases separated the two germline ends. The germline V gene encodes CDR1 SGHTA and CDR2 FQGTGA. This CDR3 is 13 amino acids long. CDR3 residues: CASSRTVTYEQYF. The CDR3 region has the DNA TGTGCCAGCAGCCGGACAGTGACCTACGAGCAGTACTTC.

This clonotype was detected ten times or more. CDR3 sequence reads: CASSLSRVRNEQFF. CDR3 nucleotides: TGCGCCAGCAGCTTGTCCCGGGTTCGGAATGAGCAGTTCTTC. This chain links TRBV5-1 with TRBJ2-1; D ambiguous. V shed 1 base and J shed 7 bases, with 12 bases lying between them. CDR1 SGHRS and CDR2 YFSETQ come from the germline V gene. CDR3 size: 14 residues. Together with reference TRBV5-1 and TRBJ2-1, the CDR3 gives the full variable domain: KAGVTQTPRYLIKTRGQQVTLSCSPISGHRSVSWYQQTPGQGLQFLFEYFSETQRNKGNFPGRFSGRQFSNSRSEMNVSTLELGDSALYLCASSLSRVRNEQFFGPGTRLTVL.

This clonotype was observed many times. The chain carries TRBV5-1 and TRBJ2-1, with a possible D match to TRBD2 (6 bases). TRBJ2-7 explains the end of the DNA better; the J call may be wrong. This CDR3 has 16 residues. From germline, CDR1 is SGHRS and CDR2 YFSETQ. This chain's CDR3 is CASSLTSRLGSGEQYF. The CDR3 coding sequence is TGCGCCAGCAGCTTGACTTCCCGACTAGGGTCCGGGGAGCAGTACTTC.

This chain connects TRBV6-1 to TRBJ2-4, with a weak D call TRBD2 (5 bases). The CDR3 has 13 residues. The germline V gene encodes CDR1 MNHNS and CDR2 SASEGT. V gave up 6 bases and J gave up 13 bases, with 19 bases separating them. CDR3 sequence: CASRDDSGWEQYF. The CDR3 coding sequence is TGTGCCAGCAGGGACGACTCTGGGTGGGAGCAGTACTTC.